This T cell receptor (beta chain) is drawn from a study of cytomegalovirus exposure and HLA in healthy donors. Study background: Of 300 to 500 genotyped donors, 81% grouped in the Caucasian-associated ancestry cluster.

Study findings and constraints: Indistinguishability led to the exclusion of some V segments, TRBV6-2 and TRBV6-3 included.

As regards this clone: Its antigen is not known.

PCR amplification relied on 60 Vbeta primers (plus 13 Jbeta primers). In the original processing: Later work found approximately 87 million unique TCR beta chains, with some 11 million shared. Method: immunoSEQ multiplex PCR; TCRdb's copy keeps in-frame clones and lacks some. V and J calls and clone size are as listed in that table; D and trimming were resolved from the DNA. This sample carries roughly 150,000 clones, around two thirds of them seen once, and the ten largest clones take around 9.3%. Germline CDR1 is SGHDN and CDR2 is FVKESK. V lost 4 bases and J lost 0, with 9 bases in between. This CDR3 region has 15 residues.

The receptor's source is a man aged 25-40 years in good health and CMV-seropositive. The V call is TRBV14, the J call TRBJ2-2; D remains ambiguous. Sequencing used PBMCs. The CDR3 region is CASSLQLANTGELFF. CDR3 sequence (DNA): TGTGCCAGCAGCCTCCAACTCGCGAACACCGGGGAGCTGTTTTTT. Variable domain in full (rest from reference TRBV14 and TRBJ2-2): EAGVTQFPSHSVIEKGQTVTLRCDPISGHDNLYWYRRVMGKEIKFLLHFVKESKQDESGMPNNRFLAERTGGTYSTLKVQPAELEDSGVYFCASSLQLANTGELFFGEGSRLTVL.